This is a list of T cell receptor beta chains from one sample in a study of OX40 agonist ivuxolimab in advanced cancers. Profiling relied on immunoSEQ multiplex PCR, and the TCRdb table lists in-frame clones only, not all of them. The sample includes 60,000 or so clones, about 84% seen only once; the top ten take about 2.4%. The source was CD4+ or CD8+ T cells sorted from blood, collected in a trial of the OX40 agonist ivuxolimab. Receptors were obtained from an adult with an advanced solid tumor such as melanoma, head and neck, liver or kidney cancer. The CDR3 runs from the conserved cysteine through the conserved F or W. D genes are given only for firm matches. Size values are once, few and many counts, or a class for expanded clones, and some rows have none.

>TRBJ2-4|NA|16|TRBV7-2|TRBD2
CASSLVLGLAGGPGYF
TGTGCCAGCAGCTTAGTCCTGGGACTAGCGGGGGGGCCAGGGTACTTC
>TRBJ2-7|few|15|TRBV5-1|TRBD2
CASSLSTSVSYEQYF
TGCGCCAGCAGCTTGTCAACTAGCGTCTCCTACGAGCAGTACTTC
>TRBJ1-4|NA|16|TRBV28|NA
CASSSLLNLGSEKLFF
TGTGCCAGCAGTTCCCTCCTCAACCTGGGGAGTGAAAAACTGTTTTTT
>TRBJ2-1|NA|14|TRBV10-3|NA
CAISAPYTRNEQFF
TGTGCCATCAGTGCTCCCTATACCAGAAATGAGCAGTTCTTC
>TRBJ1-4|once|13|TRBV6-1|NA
CASLDSANEKLFF
TGTGCCAGCCTTGACTCAGCTAATGAAAAACTGTTTTTT
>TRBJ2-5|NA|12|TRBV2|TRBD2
CATQGLAETQYF
TGTGCCACCCAGGGACTAGCGGAGACCCAGTACTTC
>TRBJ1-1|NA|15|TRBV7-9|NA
CASSSAGGHGTEAFF
TGTGCCAGCAGCTCAGCCGGGGGGCACGGCACTGAAGCTTTCTTT
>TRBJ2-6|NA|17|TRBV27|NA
CASSLISAFSGANVLTF
TGTGCCAGCAGTTTAATCAGTGCATTCTCTGGGGCCAACGTCCTGACTTTC
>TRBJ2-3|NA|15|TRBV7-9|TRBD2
CASSGTSGGADTQYF
TGTGCCAGCAGCGGGACTAGCGGGGGGGCGGATACGCAGTATTTT
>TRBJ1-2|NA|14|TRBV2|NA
CASLRAPREYGYTF
TGTGCCAGTCTCCGGGCTCCCAGGGAGTATGGCTACACCTTC
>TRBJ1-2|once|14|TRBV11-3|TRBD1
CASSLRGRSYGYTF
TGTGCCAGCAGCTTAAGGGGGCGAAGCTATGGCTACACCTTC
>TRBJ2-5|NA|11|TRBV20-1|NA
CSASVQETQYF
TGCAGTGCGAGCGTCCAAGAGACCCAGTACTTC
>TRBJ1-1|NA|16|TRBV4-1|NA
CASSQELRNSPGVAFF
TGCGCCAGCAGCCAAGAACTCCGGAACAGCCCCGGGGTAGCTTTCTTT
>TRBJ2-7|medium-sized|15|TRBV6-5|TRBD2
CATLTSGGGAREQYF
TGTGCCACCCTGACTAGCGGGGGGGGCGCGAGGGAGCAGTACTTC
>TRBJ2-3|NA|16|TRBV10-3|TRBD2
CAISAGGVLGGDTQYF
TGTGCCATCAGTGCGGGAGGGGTCCTTGGAGGCGATACGCAGTATTTT
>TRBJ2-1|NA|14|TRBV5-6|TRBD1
CASSNGQGRNEQFF
TGTGCCAGCAGCAACGGACAGGGTAGGAATGAGCAGTTCTTC
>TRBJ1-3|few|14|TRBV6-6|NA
CASSYLGRGDTIYF
TGTGCCAGCAGTTATCTTGGTCGGGGGGACACCATATATTTT
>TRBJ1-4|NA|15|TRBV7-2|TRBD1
CASSAAGGWGEKLFF
TGTGCCAGCAGCGCAGCAGGGGGCTGGGGTGAAAAACTGTTTTTT
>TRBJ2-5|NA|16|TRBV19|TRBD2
CASSSFKRGIQETQYF
TGTGCCAGTAGCAGCTTCAAGCGGGGGATTCAAGAGACCCAGTACTTC
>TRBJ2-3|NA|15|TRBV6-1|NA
CASSHPGSYTDTQYF
TGTGCCAGCAGCCACCCGGGGTCCTACACAGATACGCAGTATTTT
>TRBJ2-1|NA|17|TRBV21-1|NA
CASSKPRTGEPYNEQFF
TGTGCCAGCAGCAAACCTAGGACAGGGGAGCCCTACAATGAGCAGTTCTTC
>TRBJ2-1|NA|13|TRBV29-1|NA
CSVLGLAFGEQFF
TGCAGCGTCCTTGGCCTAGCGTTCGGTGAGCAGTTCTTC
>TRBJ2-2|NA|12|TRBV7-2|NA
CASSFHAGELFF
TGTGCCAGCAGCTTTCATGCCGGGGAGCTGTTTTTT
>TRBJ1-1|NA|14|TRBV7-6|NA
CASSSQVMNTEAFF
TGTGCCAGCAGCTCTCAAGTGATGAACACTGAAGCTTTCTTT
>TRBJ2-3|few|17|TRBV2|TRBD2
CASSQRLAGDFTDTQYF
TGTGCCAGCAGTCAGAGACTAGCGGGGGATTTCACAGATACGCAGTATTTT
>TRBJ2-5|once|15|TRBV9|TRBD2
CASSPDRSRGETQYF
TGTGCCAGCAGCCCAGACCGCTCGCGGGGGGAGACCCAGTACTTC
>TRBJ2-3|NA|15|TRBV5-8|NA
CASSWGGQAADTQYF
TGTGCCAGCAGCTGGGGGGGACAGGCGGCAGATACGCAGTATTTT
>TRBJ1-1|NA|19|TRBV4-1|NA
CASSHSEGITLLLNTEAFF
TGCGCCAGCAGCCACTCGGAGGGCATTACCCTCCTCTTGAACACTGAAGCTTTCTTT
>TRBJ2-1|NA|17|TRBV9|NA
CASSPEEGGPSYNEQFF
TGTGCCAGCAGCCCGGAGGAGGGGGGGCCCTCCTACAATGAGCAGTTCTTC
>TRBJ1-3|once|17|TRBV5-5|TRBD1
CASSLDGGQGAWNTIYF
TGTGCCAGCAGCTTGGATGGGGGACAGGGGGCTTGGAACACCATATATTTT
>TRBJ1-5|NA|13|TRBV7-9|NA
CASSPPGGQPQHF
TGTGCCAGCAGCCCACCCGGCGGCCAGCCCCAGCATTTT
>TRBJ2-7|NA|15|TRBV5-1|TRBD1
CASSPLDRGGYEQYF
TGCGCCAGCAGCCCCTTGGACAGGGGAGGATACGAGCAGTACTTC
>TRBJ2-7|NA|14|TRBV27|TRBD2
CASSTASGAGEQYF
TGTGCCAGCAGTACCGCTAGCGGGGCGGGCGAGCAGTACTTC
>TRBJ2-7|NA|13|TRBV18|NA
CASSQIDSYEQYF
TGTGCCAGCTCGCAGATTGACAGCTACGAGCAGTACTTC
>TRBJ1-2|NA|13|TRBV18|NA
CASSPEANYGYTF
TGTGCCAGCTCACCAGAGGCTAACTATGGCTACACCTTC
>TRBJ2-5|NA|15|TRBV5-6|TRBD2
CASSPELAGKETQYF
TGTGCCAGCAGCCCGGAATTAGCGGGGAAAGAGACCCAGTACTTC
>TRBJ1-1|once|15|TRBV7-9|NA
CASSLARDEWEEAFF
TGTGCCAGCAGCTTAGCGCGGGACGAATGGGAGGAAGCTTTCTTT
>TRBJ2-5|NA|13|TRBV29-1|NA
CSVGVGRQETQYF
TGCAGCGTTGGGGTTGGCCGCCAAGAGACCCAGTACTTC
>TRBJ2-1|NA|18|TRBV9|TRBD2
CASSVGSGAALSYNEQFF
TGTGCCAGCAGCGTAGGTAGCGGGGCTGCCCTCTCCTACAATGAGCAGTTCTTC
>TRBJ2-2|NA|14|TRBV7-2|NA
CASSPGHSTGELFF
TGTGCCAGCAGCCCGGGACACTCCACCGGGGAGCTGTTTTTT
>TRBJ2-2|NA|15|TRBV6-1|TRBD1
CASSRGQGNTGELFF
TGTGCCAGCAGCCGCGGACAGGGAAACACCGGGGAGCTGTTTTTT
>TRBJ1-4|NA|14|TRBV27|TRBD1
CASSSQGGREKLFF
TGTGCCAGCAGTTCCCAGGGGGGGCGAGAAAAACTGTTTTTT
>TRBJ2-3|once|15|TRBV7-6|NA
CASSQELGPGSAQYF
TGTGCCAGCAGCCAGGAACTCGGGCCGGGGTCGGCGCAGTATTTT
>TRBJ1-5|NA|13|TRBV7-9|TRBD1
CASSADRDRPQHF
TGTGCCAGCAGCGCGGACAGGGATCGACCCCAGCATTTT
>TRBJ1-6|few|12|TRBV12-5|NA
CASGPPTPALHF
TGTGCTAGTGGCCCGCCCACGCCAGCCCTCCACTTT
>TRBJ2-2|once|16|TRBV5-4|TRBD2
CASSLVGLRNTGELFF
TGTGCCAGCAGCTTGGTGGGACTAAGGAACACCGGGGAGCTGTTTTTT
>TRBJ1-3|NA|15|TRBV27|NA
CASSLSGGWGNTIYF
TGTGCCAGCAGTTTGAGCGGGGGCTGGGGAAACACCATATATTTT
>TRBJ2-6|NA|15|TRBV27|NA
CASSPVGSGANVLTF
TGTGCCAGCAGTCCCGTGGGGTCTGGGGCCAACGTCCTGACTTTC
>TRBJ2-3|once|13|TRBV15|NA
CATSGGGRDTQYF
TGTGCCACCAGCGGGGGCGGGCGGGATACGCAGTATTTT
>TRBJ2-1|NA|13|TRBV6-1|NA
CASSGTRGSEQFF
TGTGCCAGCAGTGGCACGCGGGGAAGTGAGCAGTTCTTC
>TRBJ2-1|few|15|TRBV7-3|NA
CASSTLQGSYNEQFF
TGTGCCAGCAGCACCCTCCAGGGCTCCTACAATGAGCAGTTCTTC
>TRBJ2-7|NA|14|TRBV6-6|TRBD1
CASSYVGGDYEQYF
TGTGCCAGCAGTTATGTAGGGGGCGACTACGAGCAGTACTTC
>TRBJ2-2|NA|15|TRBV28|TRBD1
CASSTRDRGPGELFF
TGTGCCAGCAGCACCCGGGACAGGGGACCCGGGGAGCTGTTTTTT
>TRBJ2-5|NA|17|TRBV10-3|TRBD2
CAISRGLAGGDQETQYF
TGTGCCATCAGTCGGGGACTAGCGGGGGGGGACCAAGAGACCCAGTACTTC
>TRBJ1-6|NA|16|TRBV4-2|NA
CASSLGAVRDNSPLHF
TGTGCCAGCAGCCTTGGGGCGGTTCGGGATAATTCACCCCTCCACTTT